This passage covers 18 T cell receptor beta chains from one sample sequenced in a study of blood T cell repertoires in COVID-19. TCRdb keeps only in-frame clones here, not all; method: immunoSEQ multiplex PCR. The sample holds approximately 440,000 clones, 90% seen once. The sample was PBMCs or T cells enriched from blood (not recorded which). Every receptor here comes from a young man who had recovered from COVID-19.

The gene calls are TRBV5-4 and TRBJ2-1; TRBD2 is a possible D gene (5 bases). Germline values: CDR1 SGHNT, CDR2 YYREEE (reference sequence). The V gene lost 4 bases and the J gene lost 1 base, with 15 bases spanning the gap. The CDR3 has 16 amino acids. The DNA for the CDR3 is TGTGCCAGCAGCCGCGGGCGGGCTAGATCCTACAATGAGCAGTTCTTC. Protein sequence: CASSRGRARSYNEQFF.

This clone was counted between two and nine times. V and J are TRBV7-9 and TRBJ1-1; possibly TRBD1 for D (5 bases). The V end lost 4 bases, the J end lost 1 base, and 10 bases lay between the germline ends. The CDR3 has 14 residues. Germline CDR1 SEHNR, CDR2 FQNEAQ (reference sequence). CDR3 sequence reads: CASSSWTSNTEAFF. CDR3 bases: TGTGCCAGCAGCTCCTGGACATCGAACACTGAAGCTTTCTTT. Combining the CDR3 with reference TRBV7-9 and TRBJ1-1 gives the whole variable domain DTGVSQNPRHKITKRGQNVTFRCDPISEHNRLYWYRQTLGQGPEFLTYFQNEAQLEKSRLLSDRFSAERPKGSFSTLEIQRTEQGDSAMYLCASSSWTSNTEAFFGQGTRLTVV.

In its sample, this clone was seen once. The chain recombines TRBV5-1 with TRBJ2-2, with D possibly matching TRBD1 (6 bases). CDR1 is SGHRS, CDR2 YFSETQ, per germline. This CDR3 has 13 residues. The V and J ends lost 7 bases and 4 bases respectively, with 11 bases between them. CDR3 amino acids: CASHRDPTGELFF. For the CDR3, the DNA is TGCGCCAGCCACAGGGATCCCACCGGGGAGCTGTTTTTT.

This chain links TRBV6-5 with TRBJ1-6; D is possibly TRBD1 (6 bases). This CDR3 region has 15 residues. Between the trimmed V and J ends, which lost 6 bases and 9 bases, there was a span of 18 bases. Germline CDR1 and CDR2: MNHEY and SVGAGI. The CDR3 sequence is CASRKRTDLGSPLHF. Written as DNA, the CDR3 is TGTGCCAGCAGGAAACGGACAGACCTTGGTTCACCCCTCCACTTT.

The V gene is TRBV6-5, the J gene TRBJ2-7; D is perhaps TRBD2 (5 bases). Trimming shortened V by 5 bases and J by 2 bases, and 13 bases separated the two germline ends. Germline values: CDR1 MNHEY, CDR2 SVGAGI. There are 14 residues in the CDR3. The CDR3 reads CASSLTRRTYEQYF. The DNA for the CDR3 is TGTGCCAGCAGTCTGACGAGGAGGACCTACGAGCAGTACTTC.

The chain combines TRBV7-9 with TRBJ2-1; 7 positions agree with TRBD2. V dropped 2 bases and J dropped 6; count of bases not matched to a gene: 7. The CDR3 sequence is 15 residues long. The germline gives CDR1 SEHNR, CDR2 FQNEAQ (reference sequence). The CDR3 coding sequence is TGTGCCAGCAGCTTAAGAGGGGAGGGTTTCAATGAGCAGTTCTTC. As protein: CASSLRGEGFNEQFF.

This clone was recorded a few times. The chain employs TRBV9 and TRBJ2-7; a weak D match, TRBD1 (6 bases). The germline CDR1 and CDR2 sequences are SGDLS and YYNGEE. The CDR3 is 14 amino acids. Deletions cut 0 bases from V and 1 base from J, with 8 bases between. Written as DNA, the CDR3 is TGTGCCAGCAGCGTAGTTGGACAGTCCTACGAGCAGTACTTC. It specifies CASSVVGQSYEQYF.

V gene TRBV19 combines with J gene TRBJ2-1, with D perhaps matching TRBD1 (6 bases). Between the trimmed V and J ends, which lost 6 bases and 6 bases, there was a span of 12 bases. Germline V gene lookup returns CDR1 LNHDA and CDR2 SQIVND (reference sequence). The CDR3 totals 13 residues. The CDR3 nucleotides are TGTGCCAGTAGCCCGGGACACCTCAATGAGCAGTTCTTC. Translated, it gives CASSPGHLNEQFF.

The V gene is TRBV2, the J gene TRBJ2-7, with TRBD1 matching over 7 bases. The CDR3 sequence is 12 residues long. Trimming cost V 5 bases and J 9 bases; bases outside gene matches: 7. Germline CDR1 and CDR2: SNHLY and FYNNEI. The CDR3 protein is CASSMGQSVQYF. The CDR3 nucleotides read TGTGCCAGCAGTATGGGACAGTCCGTGCAGTACTTC.

This clone has just one count. The rearrangement links TRBV7-9 to TRBJ2-3; D remains ambiguous. The CDR3 covers 15 residues. Trimming took 1 base from V and 6 from J, leaving 14 bases between them. Germline V lookup: CDR1 SEHNR, CDR2 FQNEAQ (reference sequence). CDR3 sequence reads: CASSLVSPGWDTQYF. The CDR3 DNA reads TGTGCCAGCAGCTTAGTGTCGCCAGGTTGGGATACGCAGTATTTT.

The chain uses TRBV19 and TRBJ2-3; D remains unclear. The germline V and J ends were trimmed by 4 bases and 6 bases, with 11 bases remaining between them. The V gene's germline CDR1 is LNHDA and CDR2 SQIVND (reference sequence). The CDR3 has 13 amino acids. The CDR3 region has the DNA TGTGCCAGTAGTACAGCGATCGGGGATACGCAGTATTTT. Translated: CASSTAIGDTQYF.

V is TRBV28 and J is TRBJ2-1; TRBD2 aligns across 14 bases. The V gene end was trimmed by 1 base and the J gene end by 9 bases; junction bases not matched to a gene: 8. Germline V gives CDR1 MDHEN, CDR2 SYDVKM. The CDR3 spans 17 residues. The chain's CDR3 is CASSLLPGLAGEFEQFF. In DNA, the CDR3 is TGTGCCAGCAGTTTATTACCGGGACTAGCGGGAGAGTTTGAGCAGTTCTTC. Looking up the rest from reference TRBV28 and TRBJ2-1 gives the full variable domain: DVKVTQSSRYLVKRTGEKVFLECVQDMDHENMFWYRQDPGLGLRLIYFSYDVKMKEKGDIPEGYSVSREKKERFSLILESASTNQTSMYLCASSLLPGLAGEFEQFFGPGTRLTVL.

The rearrangement uses TRBV30 and TRBJ2-2; possible D gene TRBD2, 5 bases. In germline, CDR1 is GTSNPN, CDR2 SVGIG (reference sequence). The CDR3 has 13 residues. The V gene lost 1 base and the J gene lost 5 bases, with 8 bases spanning the gap. Here the CDR3 DNA reads TGTGCCTGGAGTGCCGAGCGGACCGGGGAGCTGTTTTTT. This encodes CAWSAERTGELFF.

This chain joins TRBV10-3 and TRBJ1-1; 10 nucleotides line up with TRBD1. The CDR3 has 14 residues. The J segment lost 6 bases and the V segment lost 10 bases, leaving 11 bases of the junction unmatched. Germline-derived CDR1 and CDR2 are ENHRY and SYGVKD. CDR3 bases: TGTGCCACTCGGACAGGGGGGCTTGCCCCTGAAGCTTTCTTT. This sequence encodes CATRTGGLAPEAFF.

The chain recombines TRBV25-1 with TRBJ2-7; possibly TRBD1 for D (5 bases). The CDR3 length is 13 residues. Germline CDR1 reads MGHDK; CDR2 reads SYGVNS. Trimming shortened V by 5 bases and J by 6 bases, and 14 bases separated the two germline ends. The CDR3 here is CASSWTLSGEQYF. The CDR3, as DNA: TGTGCCAGCAGTTGGACACTCTCGGGCGAGCAGTACTTC.

The chain recombines TRBV7-9 with TRBJ1-4, with D hard to call. V lost 7 bases and J 0 bases, leaving 21 bases between the germline ends. From germline, CDR1 is SEHNR and CDR2 FQNEAQ (reference sequence). The CDR3 contains 18 residues. The CDR3 DNA reads TGTGCCAGCACCCCCCTGGCGGGAAGGAGTGCAACTAATGAAAAACTGTTTTTT. Amino acids: CASTPLAGRSATNEKLFF.

This rearrangement joins TRBV2 to TRBJ1-4, with 10 bases fitting TRBD1. CDR1 and CDR2 from the germline V gene are SNHLY and FYNNEI. The V gene end was trimmed by 8 bases and the J gene end by 7 bases; junction bases not matched to a gene: 13. The CDR3 totals 16 residues. In DNA, the CDR3 is TGTGCCAGCCAATTAGGGACAGGGGCGCCTAGTGAAAAACTGTTTTTT. Translated: CASQLGTGAPSEKLFF. The variable domain in full, with the rest retrieved from reference TRBV2 and TRBJ1-4, is EPEVTQTPSHQVTQMGQEVILRCVPISNHLYFYWYRQILGQKVEFLVSFYNNEISEKSEIFDDQFSVERPDGSNFTLKIRSTKLEDSAMYFCASQLGTGAPSEKLFFGSGTQLSVL.

This chain links TRBV10-1 with TRBJ2-3; 13 positions match TRBD2. The V gene end was trimmed by 3 bases and the J gene end by 7 bases; junction bases not matched to a gene: 4. CDR1 is WNHNN and CDR2 is SYGVQD in the germline V gene (reference sequence). The CDR3 spans 15 residues. The CDR3 loop reads CASSDRTSGSYTQYF. The DNA of the CDR3 is TGCGCCAGCAGTGACAGGACTAGCGGGAGTTATACGCAGTATTTT.